This TCR beta chain originates from a study of cytomegalovirus exposure and HLA in healthy donors. Repertoires were generated with immunoSEQ multiplex PCR, while TCRdb's copy carries only in-frame clones and drops some. The profile shows tens of thousands of clones, roughly 94% of them singletons. The CDR3 length is 16 residues. In germline, CDR1 is MDHEN, CDR2 SYDVKM. The junction had 5 bases not matched to a gene; V was cut back by 2 bases and J by 3 bases. Turning to this clone: What it binds is unknown.

Points from the study as a whole: A list of about 180 TCR beta chains associated with cytomegalovirus was given. Clusters of TCRs from the first cohort tended to co-occur in the 120 validation repertoires (as a later analysis found).

The origin of this receptor is a man younger than 35 in good health and CMV-seropositive. This chain joins TRBV28 and TRBJ2-4; TRBD2 matches at 9 bases. Specimen: PBMCs. This chain's CDR3 is CASSLPPTSGKNIQYF. CDR3 DNA sequence: TGTGCCAGCAGTTTACCTCCGACTAGCGGCAAAAACATTCAGTACTTC.